This T cell receptor beta chain was captured by sequencing in a study of blood T cells in healthy people across ages. There are 13 residues in the CDR3. Germline V gene data show CDR1 as SQVTM and CDR2 as ANQGSEA. There are a few counts of this clonotype. Its target is not known. It was with a sample-barcoded 5' primer and a J-beta primer mix that a second PCR of roughly 7 to 12 cycles was run. TCRdb re-called the 5' RACE reads through MiXCR, storing one row per CDR3 protein. The sample consists of approximately 800,000 distinct CDR3 sequences, roughly 26% of them appearing once. General study points: Age showed a roughly linear inverse relationship with TCR beta diversity per million T cells.

These data were likewise used in another study, on T cells of mothers and their children. This second report adds: The donor cohort consisted of a few healthy Caucasian mothers and their six children. In unrelated and related pairs, TCR recombination output is shaped in a similar way by thymic selection.

Sequenced sample: blood. This TCR was sampled from a boy between 5 and 17 years old in good health. V and J are TRBV29-1 and TRBJ2-5; 9 bases are shared with TRBD1. The DNA end favors TRBJ2-1, so the J call may be wrong. This chain's CDR3 is CSLVGTGYNEQFF. The CDR3 nucleotides read TGCAGCCTTGTTGGGACAGGGTACAATGAGCAGTTCTTC.